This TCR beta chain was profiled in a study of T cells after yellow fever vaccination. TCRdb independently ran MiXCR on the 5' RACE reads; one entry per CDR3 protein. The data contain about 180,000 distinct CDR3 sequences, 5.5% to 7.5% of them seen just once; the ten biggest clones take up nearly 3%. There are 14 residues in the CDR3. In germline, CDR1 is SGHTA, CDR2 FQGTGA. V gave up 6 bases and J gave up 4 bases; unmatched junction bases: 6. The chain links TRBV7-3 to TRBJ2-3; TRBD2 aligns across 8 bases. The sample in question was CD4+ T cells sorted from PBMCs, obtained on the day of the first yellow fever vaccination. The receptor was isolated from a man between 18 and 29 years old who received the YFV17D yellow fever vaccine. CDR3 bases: TGTGCCAGCAGATTTGCGGGGGGCCCAGATACGCAGTATTTT. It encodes CASRFAGGPDTQYF.